This TCR beta chain stems from a study of cytomegalovirus exposure and HLA in healthy donors. Germline CDR1 MNHEY, CDR2 SVGAGI. V was pared by 6 bases and J by 8 bases, with 7 bases of the junction left unmatched. CDR3 length: 13 amino acids. This clone was seen just once. Its antigen is as yet unknown. Study results and limitations: The tendency of first-cohort TCR clusters to co-occur in the 90 to 150 validation repertoires was the finding of a later analysis.

The data were produced by immunoSEQ multiplex PCR, yet TCRdb's version contains in-frame clones alone and is incomplete. Here the sample spans about 220,000 clones, about 93% being singletons. An approximately 130-subject validation cohort, separate from the approximately 670-subject first cohort, supplied the donors. V and J are TRBV6-5 and TRBJ1-1, with 9 nucleotides matching TRBD1. The sequencing sample was made of PBMCs. The sequence derives from a woman between 18 and 29 years old in good health and CMV-seronegative. The CDR3 loop is CASSRTGGAEAFF. CDR3 sequence (DNA): TGTGCCAGCAGCCGCACAGGGGGCGCGGAAGCTTTCTTT.